The rows below give T cell receptor beta chains drawn from one sample of a study of technical replicates of blood from a few donors. Profiled with immunoSEQ multiplex PCR; TCRdb holds only in-frame clones, not every one. The sample contains nearly 80,000 clones, approximately 96% of which appear only once. Input material: T cells isolated from PBMCs. The receptors were gathered from a human donor in good health. Both conserved end residues are part of each CDR3. Each record gives: CDR3 DNA, CDR3 protein, V gene, clone size, J gene, D gene. The D gene is left open where the match is weak. Clone size is not always given. Where it is, it says once, few, many or a class for expanded clones.

TGTGCCTGGAGTGTGCAGGGGCACAATGAGCAGTTCTTC | CAWSVQGHNEQFF | TRBV30 | . | TRBJ2-1 | .
TGTGCCATCAGTGGGACAGGGGAAGAGACCCAGTACTTC | CAISGTGEETQYF | TRBV10-3 | . | TRBJ2-5 | TRBD1
TGTGCCAGCAGACCGCGTTTAGGGACTGCATATGGCTACACCTTC | CASRPRLGTAYGYTF | TRBV13 | . | TRBJ1-2 | .
TGCGCCAGCAGCTGGACTGGGGTTGAAGCTTTCTTT | CASSWTGVEAFF | TRBV5-1 | . | TRBJ1-1 | .
TGTGCCAGCAGCGTACTAGCGGGAGTCGAGCAGTACTTC | CASSVLAGVEQYF | TRBV9 | . | TRBJ2-7 | TRBD2
TGTGCCAGCAGCCCCCGGACAGGGGGGCCCGAGCAGTACTTC | CASSPRTGGPEQYF | TRBV9 | . | TRBJ2-7 | TRBD1
TGTGCCAGCAGCTCACAGGGAAATGAAGCTTTCTTT | CASSSQGNEAFF | TRBV7-9 | . | TRBJ1-1 | .
TGTGCCACCAGCAGAGCGTATAATTGGAGGGACTCTGGAAACACCATATATTTT | CATSRAYNWRDSGNTIYF | TRBV15 | once | TRBJ1-3 | .
TGTGCCAGCAGCGCCGCTATCAATCAGCCCCAGCATTTT | CASSAAINQPQHF | TRBV11-2 | . | TRBJ1-5 | .
TGTGCCAGTAGTATGACAGGCTTATCTGGGGCCAACGTCCTGACTTTC | CASSMTGLSGANVLTF | TRBV19 | . | TRBJ2-6 | .
TGTGCCAGCAGCCAACTAGCGGGAGGGCCGAATACGCAGTATTTT | CASSQLAGGPNTQYF | TRBV11-3 | . | TRBJ2-3 | TRBD2
TGTGCCAGCAGCCACCCACTAGCAGAAGAGACCCAGTACTTC | CASSHPLAEETQYF | TRBV7-9 | . | TRBJ2-5 | .
TGTGCCAGCAGCTTAGGCTTCGGAGTGAACACTGAAGCTTTCTTT | CASSLGFGVNTEAFF | TRBV7-8 | . | TRBJ1-1 | .
TGTGCCAGCAGTATAGAAATAACGGCGGACGAGCAGTACTTC | CASSIEITADEQYF | TRBV6-5 | . | TRBJ2-7 | .
TGTGCCAGCAGCTTGGGACTTAACAATGAGCAGTTCTTC | CASSLGLNNEQFF | TRBV7-2 | . | TRBJ2-1 | .
TGTGCCAGCAGTTACTCTAGGGGGCTGTCAGATACGCAGTATTTT | CASSYSRGLSDTQYF | TRBV6-5 | . | TRBJ2-3 | TRBD1
TGTGCCAGTAAATCAGACTCTCTCTCTGGAAACACCATATATTTT | CASKSDSLSGNTIYF | TRBV19 | . | TRBJ1-3 | .